One and the same sample provided the 8 T cell receptor beta chains below, sequenced in a study of T cell changes during pregnancy in multiple sclerosis. Method: immunoSEQ multiplex PCR; TCRdb's copy keeps in-frame clones and lacks some. The sample carries about 67,000 clones, less than 95% recorded once. The sequencing here drew on peripheral blood, taken in the third trimester of pregnancy. The receptors originated from a female donor with multiple sclerosis, enrolled in a pregnancy study.

V gene TRBV7-9 combines with J gene TRBJ2-3; TRBD1 aligns across 7 bases. The ends lost 3 bases at V and 6 bases at J; junction bases unmatched: 6. In germline, CDR1 is SEHNR, CDR2 FQNEAQ (reference sequence). CDR3 length equals 14 residues. The chain's CDR3 is CASSLTGSLDTQYF. As DNA, the CDR3 is TGTGCCAGCAGCTTGACAGGGAGTTTGGATACGCAGTATTTT.

The rearrangement joins TRBV15 to TRBJ1-5; TRBD1 matches 7 bases. Looked up from germline, CDR1 is LNHNV and CDR2 is YYDKDF (reference sequence). J was trimmed by 3 bases and V by 5 bases; bases with no gene match: 4. This CDR3 has 14 amino acids. As DNA, the CDR3 is TGTGCCACCAGCGGACAGGCCCTCAATCAGCCCCAGCATTTT. As protein: CATSGQALNQPQHF. Looking up the rest from reference TRBV15 and TRBJ1-5 gives the full variable domain: DAMVIQNPRYQVTQFGKPVTLSCSQTLNHNVMYWYQQKSSQAPKLLFHYYDKDFNNEADTPDNFQSRRPNTSFCFLDIRSPGLGDTAMYLCATSGQALNQPQHFGDGTRLSIL.

The chain uses TRBV6-6 and TRBJ2-3; a weak D match, TRBD2 (6 bases). From germline, CDR1 is MNHNY and CDR2 SVGAGI (reference sequence). Trimming shortened V by 5 bases and J by 0 bases, and 12 bases separated the two germline ends. The CDR3 has 15 residues. In DNA form, the CDR3 reads TGTGCCAGCAGTAAACTAGCAGCTAGCACAGATACGCAGTATTTT. Amino acids: CASSKLAASTDTQYF.

V gene TRBV10-3 combines with J gene TRBJ1-1; D is unclear. The CDR3 has 11 residues. Per germline, CDR1 ENHRY and CDR2 SYGVKD. The chain's CDR3 is CASLMNTEAFF. CDR3 coding DNA: TGTGCTTCACTTATGAACACTGAAGCTTTCTTT.

In the case of this clone: The junction does not match germline at one end; this may be a read error. This chain joins TRBV6-8 and TRBJ1-1; 7 nucleotides line up with TRBD1. Germline V gives CDR1 MNHGY, CDR2 SAAAGT. The CDR3 covers 13 residues. The CDR3 coding sequence is TGTGCCATCAGTCTAACAGGGGCAGGAGAAGCTTTCTTT. As protein: CAISLTGAGEAFF.

V and J are TRBV18 and TRBJ1-4, with TRBD1 matching 12 bases. V lost 3 bases to trimming and J lost 3 bases; unmatched junction nucleotides: 11. CDR1 is KGHSH, CDR2 LQKENI, per germline. The CDR3 spans 19 residues. CDR3 residues: CASSPTGTGGFFSNEKLFF. The DNA for the CDR3 is TGTGCCAGCTCACCGACCGGGACAGGGGGCTTCTTTTCTAATGAAAAACTGTTTTTT.

The chain links TRBV18 to TRBJ1-4; possibly TRBD1 for D (5 bases). Germline V lookup: CDR1 KGHSH, CDR2 LQKENI. CDR3 length: 14 residues. Trimming left V 6 bases short and J 0 bases short, with 8 bases between. The CDR3 bases are TGTGCCAGCTCCCCGACAGCAACTAATGAAAAACTGTTTTTT. Residues: CASSPTATNEKLFF. Using reference TRBV18 and TRBJ1-4 for the parts outside the CDR3, the full variable domain is NAGVMQNPRHLVRRRGQEARLRCSPMKGHSHVYWYRQLPEEGLKFMVYLQKENIIDESGMPKERFSAEFPKEGPSILRIQQVVRGDSAAYFCASSPTATNEKLFFGSGTQLSVL.

The CDR3 here is CASSQERGQPQHF. The CDR3 DNA reads as TGTGCCAGTAGTCAGGAGCGGGGTCAGCCCCAGCATTTT. The chain combines TRBV19 with TRBJ1-5; D is ambiguous. CDR3 length equals 13 residues. Germline loops: CDR1 LNHDA, CDR2 SQIVND (reference sequence). V was pared by 5 bases and J by 6 bases, with 11 bases between.